The clone carrying this T cell receptor (beta chain) has a handful of counts. Its antigen is unknown. The entry originates in a study of cytomegalovirus exposure and HLA in healthy donors. This CDR3 region has 16 residues. V shed 4 bases and J 7 bases; nucleotides not matched to a gene: 9. Per germline, CDR1 MDHEN and CDR2 SYDVKM. Study observations and caveats: In a later analysis, TCR association rates varied by HLA locus: DRB1 most, HLA-C fewest. Later, an analysis found that common viral pathogens appeared to be linked with several of the most significant clusters. Most of the TCR beta V segments (in an earlier analysis) were productive either about 87% or about 30% of the time.

PCR employed 60 Vbeta and 13 Jbeta primers. Only in-frame clones appear in the TCRdb table, and some are missing; sequencing was by immunoSEQ multiplex PCR. The sample lists 65,000 to 80,000 clones; under 85% were seen once. Sequenced: PBMCs. This chain connects TRBV28 to TRBJ1-6, with 8 bases identical to TRBD1. This TCR was sampled from a woman aged 35 to 49 in good health and CMV-seropositive. Written as DNA, the CDR3 is TGTGCCAGCAGTTCGACAGGGGCCCGAGAAAATTCACCCCTCCACTTT. Translation gives CASSSTGARENSPLHF.